This entry concerns a single TCR beta chain. This sample is drawn from a study of memory CD4+ T cells and cytomegalovirus serostatus. Study context: Of the healthy Belgian adults, under 10 were CMV seropositive and about 24 seronegative.

Clones were read by immunoSEQ multiplex PCR, and TCRdb kept only the in-frame ones, dropping some. Of some 29,000 clones in the sample, about three quarters were seen once. The V gene's germline CDR1 is LNHDA and CDR2 SQIVND (reference sequence). Trimming took 6 bases from V and 5 from J, leaving 14 bases between them. The CDR3 totals 13 residues. The sort gate was single viable CD3+CD4+CD8-CD45RO+ cells for memory CD4+ T cells. This sequence joins TRBV19 and TRBJ2-7; D may be TRBD1 (6 bases). The receptor was isolated from an adult in good health and CMV-seronegative. Some clones in this sample may be carry-over from other donors' samples. Input material: memory CD4+ T cells from blood. The CDR3 nucleotides are TGTGCCAGTAGGATACAGGGTGGGCACGAGCAGTACTTC. Translated, it gives CASRIQGGHEQYF. Based on the CDR3 plus reference TRBV19 and TRBJ2-7, the full variable domain is DGGITQSPKYLFRKEGQNVTLSCEQNLNHDAMYWYRQDPGQGLRLIYYSQIVNDFQKGDIAEGYSVSREKKESFPLTVTSAQKNPTAFYLCASRIQGGHEQYFGPGTRLTVT.